This T cell receptor (beta chain) was recorded in a study of memory CD8 T cells in hepatitis C reinfection. Assay: immunoSEQ multiplex PCR; the TCRdb copy retains only in-frame clones and omits some. The sample contains 40,000 to 60,000 clones, under 90% of which appear only once. The time point here: pre-reinfection, 55 to 20 weeks before reinfection detection. Sorted cells were sequenced directly ex vivo without any in vitro expansion. A couple of donors provided sorted CD3+ CD8+ CD45RO- naive CD8 T cells at all three reinfection time points. The sequence derives from a man in his late teens or twenties with hepatitis C virus infection. The material sequenced was naive CD8+ T cells sorted from blood.

Here the CDR3 DNA reads TGTGCCAGCAGTTACGTATCTACAGATACGCAGTATTTT. It codes for CASSYVSTDTQYF. The chain uses TRBV6-6 and TRBJ2-3; D gene ambiguous. Trimming cost V 2 bases and J 3 bases, with 6 bases left between them. CDR3 size: 13 residues. In germline, CDR1 is MNHNY, CDR2 SVGAGI (reference sequence).